Following are 5 T cell receptor beta chains from one sample sequenced in a study of cytomegalovirus exposure and HLA in healthy donors. Both 60 Vbeta primers and 13 Jbeta primers went into the PCR. Generated by immunoSEQ multiplex PCR, the TCRdb table keeps only in-frame clones and is missing some. The table records some 200,000 clones, approximately 81% of them present only once. The sequencing input was PBMCs. These receptors all stem from a woman younger than 45 in good health and CMV-seronegative.

In this sample, this clone turned up once. The chain uses TRBV29-1 and TRBJ2-2; no reliable D call. Germline V gives CDR1 SQVTM, CDR2 ANQGSEA. V lost 7 bases and J lost 6, with 6 bases in between. The CDR3 runs to 10 residues. This CDR3 is CSGGSGELFF. CDR3 bases: TGCAGCGGCGGTTCCGGGGAGCTGTTTTTT.

The gene calls are TRBV5-4 and TRBJ2-7, with 10 positions matching TRBD2. Germline CDR1 reads SGHNT; CDR2 reads YYREEE (reference sequence). V shed 4 bases, J shed 8 bases, and the junction held 9 bases outside the gene matches. The length of the CDR3 is 14 residues. CDR3 sequence: CASSSGGAQVQQYF. DNA of the CDR3: TGTGCCAGCAGCAGCGGGGGGGCCCAAGTACAGCAGTACTTC.

The V gene is TRBV5-4, the J gene TRBJ2-1; 7 bases fit TRBD2. The CDR3 has 17 amino acids. Per germline, CDR1 SGHNT and CDR2 YYREEE (reference sequence). The trim removed 4 bases at V and 2 bases at J, leaving 12 bases unmatched. The CDR3 sequence is CASSPNDLAETYNEQFF. Here the CDR3 DNA reads TGTGCCAGCAGCCCCAATGACCTAGCGGAGACCTACAATGAGCAGTTCTTC. Based on the CDR3 plus reference TRBV5-4 and TRBJ2-1, the full variable domain is ETGVTQSPTHLIKTRGQQVTLRCSSQSGHNTVSWYQQALGQGPQFIFQYYREEENGRGNFPPRFSGLQFPNYSSELNVNALELDDSALYLCASSPNDLAETYNEQFFGPGTRLTVL.

V is TRBV30 and J is TRBJ2-2; weak D call: TRBD2 (5 bases). In germline, CDR1 is GTSNPN, CDR2 SVGIG (reference sequence). The CDR3 totals 15 residues. V lost 8 bases and J 0 bases, leaving 16 bases between the germline ends. The CDR3 here is CARGAQQTNTGELFF. Written as DNA, the CDR3 is TGTGCCCGGGGTGCTCAACAGACGAACACCGGGGAGCTGTTTTTT.

This sequence joins TRBV28 and TRBJ1-2; D gene uncertain. Germline-derived CDR1 and CDR2 are MDHEN and SYDVKM. There are 15 residues in the CDR3. V lost 8 bases and J 4 bases, leaving 20 bases between the germline ends. The CDR3 coding sequence is TGTGCCAGCGGACTCGCAGCAAAGGTCTTCTATGGCTACACCTTC. It is translated as CASGLAAKVFYGYTF.